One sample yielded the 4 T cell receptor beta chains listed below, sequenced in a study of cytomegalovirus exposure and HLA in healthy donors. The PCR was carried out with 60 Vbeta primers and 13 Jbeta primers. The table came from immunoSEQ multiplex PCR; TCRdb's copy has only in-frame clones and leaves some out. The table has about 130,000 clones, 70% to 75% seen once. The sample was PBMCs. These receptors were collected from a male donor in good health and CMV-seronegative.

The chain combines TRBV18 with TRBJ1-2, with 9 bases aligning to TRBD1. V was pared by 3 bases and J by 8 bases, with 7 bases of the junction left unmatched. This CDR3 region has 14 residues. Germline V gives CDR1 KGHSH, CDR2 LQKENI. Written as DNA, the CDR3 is TGTGCCAGCTCACCCGGGACAGGGAGAATGGGCTACACCTTC. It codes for CASSPGTGRMGYTF.

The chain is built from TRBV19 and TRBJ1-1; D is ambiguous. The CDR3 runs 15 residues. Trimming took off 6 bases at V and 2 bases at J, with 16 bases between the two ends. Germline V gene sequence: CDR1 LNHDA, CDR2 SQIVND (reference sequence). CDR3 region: CASSKQYTPNTEAFF. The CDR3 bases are TGTGCCAGTAGCAAACAATACACACCTAACACTGAAGCTTTCTTT. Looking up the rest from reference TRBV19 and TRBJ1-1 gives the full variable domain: DGGITQSPKYLFRKEGQNVTLSCEQNLNHDAMYWYRQDPGQGLRLIYYSQIVNDFQKGDIAEGYSVSREKKESFPLTVTSAQKNPTAFYLCASSKQYTPNTEAFFGQGTRLTVV.

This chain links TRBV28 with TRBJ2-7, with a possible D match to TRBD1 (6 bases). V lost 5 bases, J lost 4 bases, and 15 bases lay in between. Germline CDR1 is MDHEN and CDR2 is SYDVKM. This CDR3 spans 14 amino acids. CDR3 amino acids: CASSLPGHSYEQYF. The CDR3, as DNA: TGTGCCAGCAGTCTCCCGGGACACAGTTACGAGCAGTACTTC.

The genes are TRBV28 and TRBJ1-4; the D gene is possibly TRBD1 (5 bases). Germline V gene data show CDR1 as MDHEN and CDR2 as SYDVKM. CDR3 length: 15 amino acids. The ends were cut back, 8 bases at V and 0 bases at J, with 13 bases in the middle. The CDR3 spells CASARRGTTNEKLFF. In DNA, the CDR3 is TGTGCCAGCGCCCGGCGGGGGACAACTAATGAAAAACTGTTTTTT.